What follows are 31 T cell receptor beta chains derived from one specimen sequenced in a study of T cells in Graves' hyperthyroidism and ophthalmopathy. There were TCR beta CDR3 regions amplified from RNA transcripts. The HTBI set primed first-round TCR CDR3 RT-PCR. TCRdb independently ran MiXCR on the multiplex PCR reads; one entry per CDR3 protein. The sample has about 200,000 distinct CDR3 sequences, about 15% seen once; the top ten hold 50%. The sequencing sample was made of blood. The receptor set was obtained from a man between 45 and 60 years old with Graves' hyperthyroidism.

Ten or more counts support this clonotype. V usage is TRBV20-1 and J usage is TRBJ2-1, with D unresolved. Germline loops: CDR1 DFQATT, CDR2 SNEGSKA (reference sequence). The CDR3 has 15 residues. The V and J ends lost 0 bases and 0 bases respectively, with 9 bases between them. CDR3 sequence (DNA): TGCAGTGCTAGAGATCCCGGTAGCTCCTACAATGAGCAGTTCTTC. This translates into CSARDPGSSYNEQFF.

There are a few counts of this clonotype. The chain recombines TRBV3-1 with TRBJ2-3; TRBD1 might be the D (6 bases). Germline values: CDR1 LGHDT, CDR2 YNNKEL (reference sequence). V lost 6 bases to trimming and J lost 1 base, with 11 bases between them. The CDR3 spans 14 residues. CDR3 region: CASRFRGGTDTQYF. The CDR3, as DNA: TGTGCCAGCAGGTTCAGGGGCGGCACAGATACGCAGTATTTT.

The table lists this clonotype with a few counts. The CDR3 nucleotides read TGTGCCATCAGTGAGCAGCCGGGACAGGGAGGCTACGAGCAGTACTTC. Its protein is CAISEQPGQGGYEQYF. The rearrangement links TRBV10-3 to TRBJ2-7, with 9 nucleotides matching TRBD1. Trimming took 2 bases from V and 3 from J; bases not matched to a gene: 8. In germline, CDR1 is ENHRY, CDR2 SYGVKD. CDR3 size: 16 residues.

This clonotype came up many times. The V gene is TRBV7-9, the J gene TRBJ1-1; no definite D call. Per germline, CDR1 SEHNR and CDR2 FQNEAQ (reference sequence). Deletions cut 1 base from V and 11 bases from J, with 14 bases between. This CDR3 is 13 amino acids long. This CDR3 is CASSLDGPLRAFF. The DNA for the CDR3 is TGTGCCAGCAGCTTAGATGGTCCTTTAAGGGCTTTCTTT.

In this sample, this clonotype turned up many times. This chain uses TRBV29-1 with TRBJ1-1; TRBD1 is a possible D gene (6 bases). V dropped 2 bases and J dropped 5 bases, with 15 bases sitting between them. CDR3 length: 14 residues. Germline V gene data show CDR1 as SQVTM and CDR2 as ANQGSEA. The CDR3 DNA is TGCAGCGTTGAAACCGGCAGGGGACGTACTGAAGCTTTCTTT. Translated, it gives CSVETGRGRTEAFF.

The chain recombines TRBV9 with TRBJ1-5; D is perhaps TRBD1 (6 bases). The V and J ends lost 4 bases and 3 bases respectively, with 11 bases between them. The germline gives CDR1 SGDLS, CDR2 YYNGEE. This CDR3 has 14 amino acids. The CDR3 nucleotides are TGTGCCAGCAGCCCGGGACACTCCAATCAGCCCCAGCATTTT. Its translation is CASSPGHSNQPQHF.

This clonotype appeared a few times. The chain carries TRBV5-6 and TRBJ2-2, with TRBD1 as a possible D gene (6 bases). The length of the CDR3 is 16 residues. Germline V gene data show CDR1 as SGHDT and CDR2 as YYEEEE. Trimming left V 4 bases short and J 0 bases short, with 13 bases between. CDR3 region: CASSLSGTTNTGELFF. The CDR3 DNA is TGTGCCAGCAGCCTCTCCGGGACAACGAACACCGGGGAGCTGTTTTTT.

This clonotype came up many times. This chain uses TRBV5-1 with TRBJ2-5, with 8 bases matching TRBD1. V was pared by 0 bases and J by 5 bases, with 6 bases of the junction left unmatched. Germline CDR1 is SGHRS and CDR2 is YFSETQ. CDR3 length equals 15 residues. The CDR3, as DNA: TGCGCCAGCAGCTTGGGGACAGGGCCTTGGGAGACCCAGTACTTC. As protein: CASSLGTGPWETQYF.

This clonotype has ten or more counts. V gene TRBV12-3 or TRBV12-4 combines with J gene TRBJ2-7, with D perhaps matching TRBD1 or TRBD2 (5 bases each). V was clipped by 7 bases and J by 5 bases, with 24 bases between them. This CDR3 is 16 amino acids long. The CDR3 reads CASTWGTRGMGHEQYF. CDR3 sequence (DNA): TGTGCCAGCACCTGGGGGACGAGGGGAATGGGACACGAGCAGTACTTC.

This clonotype came up many times. The V and J genes are TRBV11-2 and TRBJ2-1, with 10 bases fitting TRBD2. CDR3 length: 16 amino acids. Germline V CDR1 and CDR2: SGHAT, FQNNGV. The V gene end was trimmed by 0 bases and the J gene end by 2 bases; junction bases not matched to a gene: 1. CDR3 nucleotide sequence: TGTGCCAGCAGCTTAGAACTAGCGGGAACCTACAATGAGCAGTTCTTC. Protein product: CASSLELAGTYNEQFF. Using reference TRBV11-2 and TRBJ2-1 for the parts outside the CDR3, the full variable domain is EAGVAQSPRYKIIEKRQSVAFWCNPISGHATLYWYQQILGQGPKLLIQFQNNGVVDDSQLPKDRFSAERLKGVDSTLKIQPAKLEDSAVYLCASSLELAGTYNEQFFGPGTRLTVL.

Comment on this clonotype: The junction departs from germline at one end; a sequencing error may be responsible. The J gene is TRBJ2-7, the V gene TRBV28, with TRBD1 as a possible D gene (5 bases). Germline V gene sequence: CDR1 MDHEN, CDR2 SYDVKM. CDR3 length: 14 residues. CDR3 nucleotide sequence: TGTGCCAGCAGTCCCCGAGGCAGGGAAATCGAGCAGTGCTTC. Amino acids: CASSPRGREIEQCF.

Many counts were recorded for this clonotype. The rearrangement links TRBV11-3 to TRBJ2-5, with D unclear. Germline V CDR1 and CDR2: SGHNT, YENEEA. There are 16 residues in the CDR3. The ends were cut back, 1 base at V and 4 bases at J, with 16 bases in the middle. The chain's CDR3 is CASSLGSSALGETQYF. In DNA form, the CDR3 reads TGTGCCAGCAGCTTAGGATCGAGCGCGCTAGGAGAGACCCAGTACTTC.

The chain couples TRBV9 to TRBJ2-1; the match to TRBD2 covers 7 bases. Judging by the DNA end, TRBJ2-7 fits better; the J call may be wrong. In germline, CDR1 is SGDLS, CDR2 YYNGEE. The CDR3 is 16 residues long. Here the CDR3 reads CASSVAFTSAYNEQYF. In nucleotides, the CDR3 is TGTGCCAGCAGCGTAGCCTTCACTAGCGCCTACAATGAGCAGTACTTC.

This clonotype occurred a few times. The chain has TRBV6-5 and TRBJ2-3; no reliable D call. Germline assignment: CDR1 MNHEY and CDR2 SVGAGI. Trimming cost V 0 bases and J 0 bases, with 4 bases left between them. The CDR3 totals 14 residues. In DNA, the CDR3 is TGTGCCAGCAGTTACTCAGCGAGCACAGATACGCAGTATTTT. Translation gives CASSYSASTDTQYF.

In its sample, this clonotype was seen many times. The V gene is TRBV28, the J gene TRBJ2-2, with D maybe TRBD2 (6 bases). Germline values: CDR1 MDHEN, CDR2 SYDVKM. The germline V and J ends were trimmed by 6 bases and 6 bases, with 14 bases remaining between them. The CDR3 spans 14 residues. CDR3 DNA: TGTGCCAGCAGACAGACTAGTATTGCCGGGGAGCTGTTTTTT. Translated, it gives CASRQTSIAGELFF.

This clonotype was detected ten times or more. The chain has TRBV7-8 and TRBJ2-7, with 8 nucleotides matching TRBD1. The CDR3 totals 13 residues. CDR1 and CDR2 from the germline V gene are SGHVS and FQNEAQ. J was trimmed by 5 bases and V by 1 base; bases with no gene match: 1. The CDR3 loop is CASSLDRGNEQYF. The CDR3 nucleotides read TGTGCCAGCAGCTTAGACAGGGGGAACGAGCAGTACTTC.

Points on this clonotype: A much larger clone differs by one base, so this may be a read error. The CDR3 region is CASSLVGGNYEQYF. For the CDR3, the DNA is TGTGCCAGCAGCTTAGTCGGAGGGAACTACGAGCAGTACTTC. The chain has TRBV11-2 and TRBJ2-7; weak D call: TRBD2 (6 bases). In germline, CDR1 is SGHAT, CDR2 FQNNGV. This CDR3 contains 14 residues. V shed 1 base and J shed 3 bases, with 10 bases lying between them.

The J gene is TRBJ1-3, the V gene TRBV19; D is unclear. The V end lost 7 bases, the J end lost 0 bases, and 10 bases lay between the germline ends. There are 14 residues in the CDR3. CDR1 is LNHDA, CDR2 SQIVND, per germline (reference sequence). CDR3 loop: CASTPLSSGNTIYF. CDR3 bases: TGTGCCAGTACCCCACTCAGCTCTGGAAACACCATATATTTT.

This clonotype was counted at least ten times. V gene TRBV15 combines with J gene TRBJ2-3; tentatively, D is TRBD1 or TRBD2 (5 bases each). Trimming cost V 1 base and J 4 bases, with 15 bases left between them. The CDR3 has 16 amino acids. Germline V gene lookup returns CDR1 LNHNV and CDR2 YYDKDF (reference sequence). As DNA, the CDR3 is TGTGCCACCAGCAGAGGATCCTCGAGGGACGCAGATACGCAGTATTTT. Protein: CATSRGSSRDADTQYF. Using reference TRBV15 and TRBJ2-3 for the parts outside the CDR3, the full variable domain is DAMVIQNPRYQVTQFGKPVTLSCSQTLNHNVMYWYQQKSSQAPKLLFHYYDKDFNNEADTPDNFQSRRPNTSFCFLDIRSPGLGDTAMYLCATSRGSSRDADTQYFGPGTRLTVL.

This clonotype was detected only a few times. V usage is TRBV15 and J usage is TRBJ2-2; tentatively, D is TRBD1 or TRBD2 (5 bases each). This CDR3 has 15 residues. CDR1 is LNHNV and CDR2 is YYDKDF in the germline V gene (reference sequence). V lost 5 bases and J lost 0, with 10 bases in between. CDR3 bases: TGTGCCACCAGCCCCGGGACCTCGAACACCGGGGAGCTGTTTTTT. Amino acid sequence: CATSPGTSNTGELFF.

The chain combines TRBV2 with TRBJ1-4, with 7 positions matching TRBD1. Germline values: CDR1 SNHLY, CDR2 FYNNEI. This CDR3 region has 15 residues. V dropped 5 bases and J dropped 8; count of bases not matched to a gene: 11. CDR3 sequence reads: CASSSRGGRGEKLFF. CDR3 nucleotide sequence: TGTGCCAGCAGTTCCAGGGGGGGTCGGGGCGAAAAACTGTTTTTT.

The sample holds many counts of this clonotype. The V call is TRBV11-2, the J call TRBJ1-2; no clear D. The CDR3 spans 13 residues. Looked up from germline, CDR1 is SGHAT and CDR2 is FQNNGV. The V and J ends lost 1 base and 7 bases respectively, with 10 bases between them. CDR3 bases: TGTGCCAGCAGCTTAGGGGGTGAAGCTGGCTACACCTTC. This translates into CASSLGGEAGYTF.

This clonotype has a count of ten or more. The rearrangement joins TRBV6-1 to TRBJ2-7, with D unresolved. CDR1 is MNHNS and CDR2 is SASEGT in the germline V gene. The CDR3 contains 13 residues. V was shortened by 7 bases and J by 3 bases, with 13 bases between the two germline ends. The CDR3 DNA reads TGTGCCAGCAAGAATGATCTGGGCTACGAGCAGTACTTC. Amino acids: CASKNDLGYEQYF.

The chain combines TRBV29-1 with TRBJ2-3; tentative D call: TRBD2 (5 bases). The CDR3 has 14 amino acids. Germline CDR1 SQVTM, CDR2 ANQGSEA. Trimming pared 0 bases from V and 2 bases from J, leaving 9 bases between. CDR3 nucleotide sequence: TGCAGCGTTGAAGAGGGAGCACCCACAGATACGCAGTATTTT. It yields the protein CSVEEGAPTDTQYF.

The genes are TRBV12-3 or TRBV12-4 and TRBJ2-3; D may match TRBD1 or TRBD2 (6 bases each). Trimming took 2 bases from V and 5 from J, leaving 17 bases between them. The CDR3 runs to 16 residues. The CDR3 DNA follows: TGTGCCAGCAGTTTAATCCCCACCGGGGGCGAAGATACGCAGTATTTT. This encodes CASSLIPTGGEDTQYF.

This clonotype was picked up many times. The chain joins TRBV2 to TRBJ1-2, with D unclear. Trimming cost V 11 bases and J 1 base, with 8 bases left between them. Germline loops: CDR1 SNHLY, CDR2 FYNNEI. This CDR3 contains 11 residues. CDR3: CALEFNYGYTF. The CDR3, as DNA: TGTGCCCTCGAATTTAACTATGGCTACACCTTC.

This clonotype has ten or more counts. The J gene is TRBJ2-2, the V gene TRBV28; the D gene could be TRBD1 or TRBD2 (5 bases each). From germline, CDR1 is MDHEN and CDR2 SYDVKM. V was shortened by 6 bases and J by 7 bases, with 12 bases between the two germline ends. This CDR3 region has 13 residues. The CDR3 sequence is CASSRREYGELFF. CDR3 DNA: TGTGCCAGCAGCCGCAGGGAGTACGGGGAGCTGTTTTTT. Based on the CDR3 plus reference TRBV28 and TRBJ2-2, the full variable domain is DVKVTQSSRYLVKRTGEKVFLECVQDMDHENMFWYRQDPGLGLRLIYFSYDVKMKEKGDIPEGYSVSREKKERFSLILESASTNQTSMYLCASSRREYGELFFGEGSRLTVL.

In its sample, this clonotype was seen many times. The DNA of the CDR3 is TGTGCCAGCAGCTTAGATCTAGCGAACAATGAGCAGTTCTTC. As protein: CASSLDLANNEQFF. V is TRBV11-2 and J is TRBJ2-1; D is possibly TRBD2 (6 bases). The germline V and J ends were trimmed by 0 bases and 5 bases, with 8 bases remaining between them. The CDR3 totals 14 residues. The germline gives CDR1 SGHAT, CDR2 FQNNGV.

As concerns this clonotype: This may be a read error, as it is one base from a much larger clone. The V call is TRBV6-1, the J call TRBJ2-5, with D maybe TRBD2 (6 bases). The CDR3 length is 13 residues. CDR1 is MNHNS, CDR2 SASEGT, per germline. V was trimmed by 7 bases and J by 9 bases, leaving 18 bases between them. The CDR3 region has the DNA TGTGCCAGCATCTTTGAGGGTGGGGAGGCCCAGTACTTC. Amino acid sequence: CASIFEGGEAQYF.

In its sample, this clonotype was seen many times. The chain is built from TRBV18 and TRBJ1-5; D is unclear. Germline values: CDR1 KGHSH, CDR2 LQKENI. The ends were cut back, 3 bases at V and 0 bases at J, with 9 bases in the middle. The CDR3 extends over 15 amino acids. This CDR3 is CASSPESNSNQPQHF. CDR3 sequence (DNA): TGTGCCAGCTCACCTGAGTCAAATAGCAATCAGCCCCAGCATTTT.

V is TRBV19 and J is TRBJ2-7; possibly TRBD1 for D (6 bases). Germline V lookup: CDR1 LNHDA, CDR2 SQIVND (reference sequence). This CDR3 is 18 amino acids long. V lost 2 bases, J lost 0 bases, and 20 bases lay in between. CDR3 in DNA: TGTGCCAGTAGTATAAGGGCCTCCCTGGGGGCGTACTCCTACGAGCAGTACTTC. It encodes CASSIRASLGAYSYEQYF.